This T cell receptor (beta chain) was retrieved from a study of blood T cell repertoires in COVID-19. In the study overall: COVID-19 samples collected from the United States, Italy and Spain covered acute and convalescent phases.

This clone was seen more than once but under ten times. Trimming cost V 3 bases and J 4 bases, with 9 bases left between them. The CDR3 runs 14 residues. Germline assignment: CDR1 MNHEY and CDR2 SVGAGI. Sequencing was performed with immunoSEQ multiplex PCR; in TCRdb, only in-frame clones are kept and a portion is missing. The sample comprises approximately 150,000 clones, 75% to 85% of which are singletons, and 5.5% to 8% rests with the top ten. The genes are TRBV6-5 and TRBJ1-4; D uncertain. The sample taken for sequencing was peripheral blood. The TCR sequence derives from a woman between 45 and 65 years old in a cohort sampled during active or convalescent COVID-19. The DNA of the CDR3 is TGTGCCAGCAGTTATGGACGGGATAATGAAAAACTGTTTTTT. This sequence encodes CASSYGRDNEKLFF.